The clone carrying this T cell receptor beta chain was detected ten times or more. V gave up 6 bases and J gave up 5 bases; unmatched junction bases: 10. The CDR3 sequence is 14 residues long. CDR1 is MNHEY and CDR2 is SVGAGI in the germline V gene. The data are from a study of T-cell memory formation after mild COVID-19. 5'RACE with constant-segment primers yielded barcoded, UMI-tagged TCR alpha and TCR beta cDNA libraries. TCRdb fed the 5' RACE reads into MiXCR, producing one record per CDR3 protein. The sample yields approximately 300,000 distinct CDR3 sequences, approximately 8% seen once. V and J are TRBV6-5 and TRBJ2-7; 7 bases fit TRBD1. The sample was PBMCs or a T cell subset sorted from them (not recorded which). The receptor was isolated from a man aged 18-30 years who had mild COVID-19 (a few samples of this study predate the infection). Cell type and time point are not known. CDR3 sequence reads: CASSRGTARHEQYF. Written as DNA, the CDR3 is TGTGCCAGCAGCAGGGGGACAGCTCGGCACGAGCAGTACTTC.